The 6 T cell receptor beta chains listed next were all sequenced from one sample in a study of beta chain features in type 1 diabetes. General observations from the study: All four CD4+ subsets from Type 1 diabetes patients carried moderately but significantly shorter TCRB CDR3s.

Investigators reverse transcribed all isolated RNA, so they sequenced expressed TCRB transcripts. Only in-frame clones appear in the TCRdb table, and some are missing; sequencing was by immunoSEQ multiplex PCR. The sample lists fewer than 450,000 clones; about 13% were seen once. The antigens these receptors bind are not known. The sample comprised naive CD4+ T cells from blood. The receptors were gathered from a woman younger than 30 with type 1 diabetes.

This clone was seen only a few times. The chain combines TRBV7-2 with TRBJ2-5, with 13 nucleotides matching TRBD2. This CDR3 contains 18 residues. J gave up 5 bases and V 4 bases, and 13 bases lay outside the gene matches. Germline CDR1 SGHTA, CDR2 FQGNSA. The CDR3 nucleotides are TGTGCCAGCAGCTCTGGAACACTAGCGGGAGGGCTAGGGGAGACCCAGTACTTC. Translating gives CASSSGTLAGGLGETQYF.

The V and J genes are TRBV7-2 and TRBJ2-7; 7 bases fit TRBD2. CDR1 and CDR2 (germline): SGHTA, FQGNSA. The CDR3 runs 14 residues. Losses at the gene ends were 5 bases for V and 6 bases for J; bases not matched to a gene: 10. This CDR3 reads CASSSGRTGGEQYV. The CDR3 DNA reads TGTGCCAGCAGCAGCGGACGTACGGGGGGCGAGCAGTACGTC.

CDR3 in DNA: TGTGCCAGCAGCCCCCCCCCAAGGGGGAATGAGCAGTTCTTC. Translation: CASSPPPRGNEQFF. The V and J genes are TRBV9 and TRBJ2-1; D is perhaps TRBD1 (6 bases). Germline values: CDR1 SGDLS, CDR2 YYNGEE. The ends were cut back, 4 bases at V and 7 bases at J, with 15 bases in the middle. CDR3 size: 14 residues.

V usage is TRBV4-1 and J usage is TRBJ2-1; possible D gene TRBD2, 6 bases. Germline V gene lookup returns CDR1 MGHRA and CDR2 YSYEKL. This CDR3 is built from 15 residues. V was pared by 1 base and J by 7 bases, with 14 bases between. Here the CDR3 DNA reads TGCGCCAGCAGCCAAGTACCGGGAGTGGGGAATGAGCAGTTCTTC. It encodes CASSQVPGVGNEQFF.

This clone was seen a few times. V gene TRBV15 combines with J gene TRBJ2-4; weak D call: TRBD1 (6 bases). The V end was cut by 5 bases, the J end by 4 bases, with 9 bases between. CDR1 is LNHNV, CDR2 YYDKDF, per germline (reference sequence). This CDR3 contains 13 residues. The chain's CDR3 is CATSLGAKNIQYF. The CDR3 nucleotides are TGTGCCACCAGCCTGGGGGCTAAAAACATTCAGTACTTC.

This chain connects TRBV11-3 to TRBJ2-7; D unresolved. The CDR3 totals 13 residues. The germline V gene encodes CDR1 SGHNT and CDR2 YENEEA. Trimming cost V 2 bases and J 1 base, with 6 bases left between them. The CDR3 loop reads CASSLHSSYEQYF. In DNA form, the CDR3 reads TGTGCCAGCAGCTTACACAGTTCCTACGAGCAGTACTTC.